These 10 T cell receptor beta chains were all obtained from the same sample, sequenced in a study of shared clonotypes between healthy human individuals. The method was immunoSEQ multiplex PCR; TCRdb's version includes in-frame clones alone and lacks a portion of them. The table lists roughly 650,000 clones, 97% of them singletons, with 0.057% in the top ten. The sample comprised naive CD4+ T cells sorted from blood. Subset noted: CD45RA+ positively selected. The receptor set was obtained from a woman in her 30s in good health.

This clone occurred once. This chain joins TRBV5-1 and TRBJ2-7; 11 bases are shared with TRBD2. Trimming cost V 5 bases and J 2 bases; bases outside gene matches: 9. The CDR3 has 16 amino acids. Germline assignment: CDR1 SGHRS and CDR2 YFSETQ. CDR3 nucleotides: TGCGCCAGCAGTGGACTAGCGGGTCTAGATGCCTACGAGCAGTACTTC. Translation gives CASSGLAGLDAYEQYF.

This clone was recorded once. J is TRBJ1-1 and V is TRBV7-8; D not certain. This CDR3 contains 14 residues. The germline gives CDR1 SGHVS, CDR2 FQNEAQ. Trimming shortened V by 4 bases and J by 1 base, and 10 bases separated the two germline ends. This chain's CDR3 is CASSSQTGNTEAFF. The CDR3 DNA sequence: TGTGCCAGCAGCTCCCAGACTGGGAACACTGAAGCTTTCTTT.

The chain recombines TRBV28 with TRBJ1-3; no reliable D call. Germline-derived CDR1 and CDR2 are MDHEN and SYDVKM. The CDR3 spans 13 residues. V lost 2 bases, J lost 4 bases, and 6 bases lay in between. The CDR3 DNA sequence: TGTGCCAGCAGTTTAAAGGTCGGAAACACCATATATTTT. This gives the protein CASSLKVGNTIYF. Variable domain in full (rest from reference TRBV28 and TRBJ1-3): DVKVTQSSRYLVKRTGEKVFLECVQDMDHENMFWYRQDPGLGLRLIYFSYDVKMKEKGDIPEGYSVSREKKERFSLILESASTNQTSMYLCASSLKVGNTIYFGEGSWLTVV.

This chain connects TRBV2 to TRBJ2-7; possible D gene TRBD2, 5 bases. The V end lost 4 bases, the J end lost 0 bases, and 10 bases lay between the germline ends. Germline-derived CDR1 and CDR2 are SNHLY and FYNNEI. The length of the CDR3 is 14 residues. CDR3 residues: CASSAAESSYEQYF. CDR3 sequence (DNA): TGTGCCAGCAGTGCAGCGGAGAGCTCCTACGAGCAGTACTTC.

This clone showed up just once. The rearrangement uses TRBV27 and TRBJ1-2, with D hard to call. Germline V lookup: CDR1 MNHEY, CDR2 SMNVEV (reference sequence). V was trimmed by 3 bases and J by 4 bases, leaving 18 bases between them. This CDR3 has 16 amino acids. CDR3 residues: CASSFRHGIPGYGYTF. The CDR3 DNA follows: TGTGCCAGCAGTTTCCGACACGGAATACCCGGCTATGGCTACACCTTC.

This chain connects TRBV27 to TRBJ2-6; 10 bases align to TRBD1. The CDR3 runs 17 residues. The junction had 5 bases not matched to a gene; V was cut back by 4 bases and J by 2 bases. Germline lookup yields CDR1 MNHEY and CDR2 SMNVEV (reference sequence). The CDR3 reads CASSSRDRGAGANVLTF. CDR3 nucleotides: TGTGCCAGCAGTTCCCGGGACAGGGGAGCTGGGGCCAACGTCCTGACTTTC.

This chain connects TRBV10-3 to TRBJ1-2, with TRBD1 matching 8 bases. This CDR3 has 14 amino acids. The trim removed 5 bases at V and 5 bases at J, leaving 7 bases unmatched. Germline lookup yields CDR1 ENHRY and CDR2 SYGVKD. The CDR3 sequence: CAISYGQGVYGYTF. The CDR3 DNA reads TGTGCCATCAGTTATGGACAGGGAGTTTATGGCTACACCTTC.

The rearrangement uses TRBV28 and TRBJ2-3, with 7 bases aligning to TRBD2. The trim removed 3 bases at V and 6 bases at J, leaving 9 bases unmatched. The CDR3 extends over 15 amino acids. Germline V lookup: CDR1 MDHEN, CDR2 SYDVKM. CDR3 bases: TGTGCCAGCAGTTTCCACGGGAGGCCCCGGGATACGCAGTATTTT. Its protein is CASSFHGRPRDTQYF.

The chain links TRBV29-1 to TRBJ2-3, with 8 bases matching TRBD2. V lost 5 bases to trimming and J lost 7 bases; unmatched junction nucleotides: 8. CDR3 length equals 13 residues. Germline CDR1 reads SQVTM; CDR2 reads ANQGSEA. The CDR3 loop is CSVSGTRGNTQYF. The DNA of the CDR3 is TGCAGCGTTTCCGGGACTAGAGGTAATACGCAGTATTTT.

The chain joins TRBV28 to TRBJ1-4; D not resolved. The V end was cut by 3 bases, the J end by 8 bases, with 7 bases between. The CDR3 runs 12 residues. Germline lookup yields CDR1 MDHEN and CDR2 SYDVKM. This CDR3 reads CASSFRWEKLFF. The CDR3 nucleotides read TGTGCCAGCAGTTTCAGGTGGGAAAAACTGTTTTTT.